Below are 8 T cell receptor beta chains sequenced from a single sample in a study of blood T cell repertoires in COVID-19. TCRdb keeps only in-frame clones here, not all; method: immunoSEQ multiplex PCR. The profile shows 210,000 or so clones, about four fifths of them singletons. Sample: PBMCs or T cells enriched from blood (not recorded which). The receptor set was obtained from a man in his 60s who had recovered from COVID-19.

The chain couples TRBV7-8 to TRBJ1-2; possibly TRBD1 for D (5 bases). The CDR3 is 13 amino acids. Germline values: CDR1 SGHVS, CDR2 FQNEAQ. Trimming pared 1 base from V and 6 bases from J, leaving 9 bases between. This chain's CDR3 is CASSLVPGDGYTF. CDR3 nucleotides: TGTGCCAGCAGCTTAGTTCCGGGGGATGGCTACACCTTC.

The chain couples TRBV3-1 (or the pseudogene TRBV3-2) to TRBJ2-5; 11 bases fit TRBD1. Trimming at V came to 2 bases and at J to 5 bases, leaving 7 bases not matched to a gene. CDR1 is LGHDT and CDR2 is YNNKEL in the germline V gene (reference sequence). This CDR3 has 16 amino acids. DNA of the CDR3: TGTGCCAGCAGCCAAATCAGGACAGGGGGCACGGAGACCCAGTACTTC. Encoded protein: CASSQIRTGGTETQYF.

The chain couples TRBV6-2 or TRBV6-3 to TRBJ2-1; TRBD2 agrees at 12 bases. This CDR3 comprises 16 residues. J lost 2 bases, V lost 5 bases, and 4 bases had no gene match. The germline CDR1 and CDR2 sequences are MNHEY and SVGEGT. The CDR3 sequence is CASSKGLAGTYNEQFF. DNA for the CDR3: TGTGCCAGCAGTAAAGGACTAGCGGGGACCTACAATGAGCAGTTCTTC.

The chain combines TRBV15 with TRBJ2-3, with D possibly TRBD1 on 7 matching bases. V was shortened by 9 bases and J by 6 bases, with 19 bases between the two germline ends. The CDR3 runs to 14 residues. CDR1 and CDR2 (germline): LNHNV, YYDKDF (reference sequence). The CDR3 sequence is CATRTGGSRDTQYF. The CDR3 region has the DNA TGTGCCACACGGACAGGAGGGAGTAGGGATACGCAGTATTTT.

The genes are TRBV6-5 and TRBJ2-1; D not resolved. V was trimmed by 9 bases and J by 8 bases, leaving 14 bases between them. In germline, CDR1 is MNHEY, CDR2 SVGAGI. There are 12 residues in the CDR3. CDR3 sequence (DNA): TGTGCCAGTACAGAAAGGTGGGATGAGCAGTTCTTC. Residues: CASTERWDEQFF.

The chain recombines TRBV5-1 with TRBJ1-1; 7 nucleotides agree with TRBD1. Germline CDR1 and CDR2: SGHRS and YFSETQ. The CDR3 totals 16 residues. Germline trimming cut 0 bases from V and 5 bases from J; bases unmatched to any gene: 10. The CDR3 nucleotides read TGCGCCAGCAGCTTGGAGGGGGCGGAATTGGGGACTGAAGCTTTCTTT. Protein sequence: CASSLEGAELGTEAFF.

This chain connects TRBV3-1 (or the pseudogene TRBV3-2) to TRBJ1-3; a possible D gene is TRBD1 (6 bases). V was shortened by 3 bases and J by 0 bases, with 9 bases between the two germline ends. This CDR3 region has 15 residues. The V gene's germline CDR1 is LGHDT and CDR2 YNNKEL (reference sequence). The CDR3 region has the DNA TGTGCCAGCAGCCAGCAGGGGACCTCTGGAAACACCATATATTTT. This gives the protein CASSQQGTSGNTIYF.

The chain carries TRBV5-1 and TRBJ2-1; perhaps TRBD1 as D (6 bases). Trimming left V 4 bases short and J 9 bases short, with 11 bases between. This CDR3 comprises 12 residues. The germline CDR1 and CDR2 sequences are SGHRS and YFSETQ. CDR3 sequence reads: CASSLRGGEQFF. Written as DNA, the CDR3 is TGCGCCAGCAGCCTCAGGGGTGGTGAGCAGTTCTTC.